Each of the 9 T cell receptor beta chains below was sequenced from the same sample in a study of blood T cell repertoires in COVID-19. Produced via immunoSEQ multiplex PCR; TCRdb's table is partial and in-frame only. The sample lists about 150,000 clones; around four fifths were seen once. Sequencing input: peripheral blood. The receptors derive from a middle-aged woman with active or convalescent COVID-19.

V usage is TRBV7-2 and J usage is TRBJ2-2; 8 nucleotides agree with TRBD2. After removal of 3 bases from V and 5 bases from J, the junction contained 5 bases not matched to a gene. Germline V lookup: CDR1 SGHTA, CDR2 FQGNSA. CDR3 length equals 15 residues. CDR3 in amino acids: CASSLMAGGTGELFF. The CDR3 region has the DNA TGTGCCAGCAGCTTGATGGCGGGGGGTACCGGGGAGCTGTTTTTT.

Here the CDR3 reads CASSLLDRAYEQYF. Written as DNA, the CDR3 is TGTGCCAGCAGTCTCCTCGACAGGGCCTACGAGCAGTACTTC. The rearrangement uses TRBV27 and TRBJ2-7, with TRBD1 matching over 7 bases. Germline V gene data show CDR1 as MNHEY and CDR2 as SMNVEV (reference sequence). The CDR3 has 14 residues. The V segment lost 5 bases and the J segment 2 bases; nucleotides outside the gene matches: 6.

The chain links TRBV6-2 or TRBV6-3 to TRBJ1-4, with 7 bases fitting TRBD1. The V segment lost 6 bases and the J segment 5 bases; nucleotides outside the gene matches: 6. The CDR3 is made up of 14 amino acids. Germline assignment: CDR1 MNHEY and CDR2 SVGEGT. CDR3 in DNA: TGTGCCAGCAGCCGTACGACAGGGAATGAAAAACTGTTTTTT. It encodes CASSRTTGNEKLFF.

The V call is TRBV4-3, the J call TRBJ2-1, with TRBD2 identical over 11 bases. V lost 0 bases, J lost 7 bases, and 8 bases stayed unmatched. The CDR3 has 17 residues. Germline CDR1 and CDR2: LGHNA and YSLEER. The CDR3 DNA sequence: TGCGCCAGCAGCCAAGATATGCCTAGCGGGAGGAGGAATGAGCAGTTCTTC. Residues: CASSQDMPSGRRNEQFF.

The V call is TRBV9, the J call TRBJ1-1; tentative D call: TRBD1 (5 bases). Germline V lookup: CDR1 SGDLS, CDR2 YYNGEE. The CDR3 covers 15 residues. V lost 0 bases, J lost 0 bases, and 9 bases lay in between. The CDR3 DNA reads TGTGCCAGCAGCGTAGATCAGGGAATGAACACTGAAGCTTTCTTT. It specifies CASSVDQGMNTEAFF. The whole variable domain, filled in from reference TRBV9 and TRBJ1-1, reads DSGVTQTPKHLITATGQRVTLRCSPRSGDLSVYWYQQSLDQGLQFLIQYYNGEERAKGNILERFSAQQFPDLHSELNLSSLELGDSALYFCASSVDQGMNTEAFFGQGTRLTVV.

The rearrangement links TRBV7-8 to TRBJ1-5, with D hard to call. The V end lost 4 bases, the J end lost 9 bases, and 13 bases lay between the germline ends. This CDR3 spans 13 amino acids. Looked up from germline, CDR1 is SGHVS and CDR2 is FQNEAQ. The CDR3 here is CASSSMVGRPQHF. In DNA form, the CDR3 reads TGTGCCAGCAGCTCCATGGTGGGGAGGCCCCAGCATTTT.

This clone is categorized as medium-sized. The chain joins TRBV4-1 to TRBJ1-5; the match to TRBD1 covers 9 bases. The V gene's germline CDR1 is MGHRA and CDR2 YSYEKL. The J segment lost 7 bases and the V segment lost 3 bases, leaving 1 base of the junction unmatched. This CDR3 spans 13 amino acids. The CDR3 is CASSQDRGQPQHF. CDR3 DNA sequence: TGCGCCAGCAGCCAGGACAGGGGACAGCCCCAGCATTTT.

V gene TRBV28 combines with J gene TRBJ2-3; 10 bases are a match to TRBD2. The germline CDR1 and CDR2 sequences are MDHEN and SYDVKM. The V gene end was trimmed by 6 bases and the J gene end by 6 bases; junction bases not matched to a gene: 6. The CDR3 covers 14 residues. CDR3 region: CASSLLSGRDTQYF. CDR3 in DNA: TGTGCCAGCAGCCTTCTTAGCGGGAGGGATACGCAGTATTTT.

This chain connects TRBV14 to TRBJ2-1; 10 bases match TRBD2. Germline trimming cut 0 bases from V and 9 bases from J; bases unmatched to any gene: 8. The germline CDR1 and CDR2 sequences are SGHDN and FVKESK. The CDR3 has 16 residues. CDR3 nucleotide sequence: TGTGCCAGCAGCCAAGATTACCTAGCGGGAGTCGGTGAGCAGTTCTTC. It is translated as CASSQDYLAGVGEQFF.